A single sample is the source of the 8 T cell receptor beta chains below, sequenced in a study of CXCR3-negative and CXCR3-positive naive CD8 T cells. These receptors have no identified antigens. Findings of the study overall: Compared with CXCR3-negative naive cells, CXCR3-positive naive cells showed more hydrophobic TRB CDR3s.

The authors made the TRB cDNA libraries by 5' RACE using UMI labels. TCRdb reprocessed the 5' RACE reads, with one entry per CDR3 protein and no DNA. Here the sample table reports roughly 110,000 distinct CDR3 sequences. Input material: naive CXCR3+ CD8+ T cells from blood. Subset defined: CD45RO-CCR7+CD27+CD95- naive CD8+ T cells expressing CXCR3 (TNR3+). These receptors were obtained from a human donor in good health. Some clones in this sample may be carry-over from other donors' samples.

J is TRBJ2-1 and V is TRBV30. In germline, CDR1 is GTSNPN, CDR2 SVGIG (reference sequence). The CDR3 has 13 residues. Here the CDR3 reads CAWSVLTANEQFF.

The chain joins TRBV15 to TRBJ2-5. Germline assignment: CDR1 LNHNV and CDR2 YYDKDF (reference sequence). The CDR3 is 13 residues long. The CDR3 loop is CATSRASGETQYF.

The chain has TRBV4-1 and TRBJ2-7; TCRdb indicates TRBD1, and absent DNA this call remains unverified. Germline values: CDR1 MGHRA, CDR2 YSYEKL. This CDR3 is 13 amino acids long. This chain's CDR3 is CASSQDDLGGQYF.

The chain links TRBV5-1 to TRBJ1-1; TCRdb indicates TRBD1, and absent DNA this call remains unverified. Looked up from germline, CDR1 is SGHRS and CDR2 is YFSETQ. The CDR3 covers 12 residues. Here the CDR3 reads CASGQGYTEAFF.

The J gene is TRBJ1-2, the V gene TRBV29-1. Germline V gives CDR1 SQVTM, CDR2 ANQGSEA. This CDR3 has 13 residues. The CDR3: CSATPASNYGYTF.

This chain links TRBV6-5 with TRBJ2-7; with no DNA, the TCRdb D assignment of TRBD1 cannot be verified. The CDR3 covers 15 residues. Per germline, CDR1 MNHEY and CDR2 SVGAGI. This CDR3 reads CASSPARGYSYEQYF.

CDR3: CASSFPAPGDTQYF. V is TRBV12-3 or TRBV12-4 and J is TRBJ2-3; TCRdb's assignment of TRBD1 cannot be checked, as there is no DNA. This CDR3 has 14 amino acids.

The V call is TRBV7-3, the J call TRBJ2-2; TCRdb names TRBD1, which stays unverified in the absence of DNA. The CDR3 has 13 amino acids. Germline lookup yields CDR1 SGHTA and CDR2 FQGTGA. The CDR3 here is CASRAPGAGELFF.